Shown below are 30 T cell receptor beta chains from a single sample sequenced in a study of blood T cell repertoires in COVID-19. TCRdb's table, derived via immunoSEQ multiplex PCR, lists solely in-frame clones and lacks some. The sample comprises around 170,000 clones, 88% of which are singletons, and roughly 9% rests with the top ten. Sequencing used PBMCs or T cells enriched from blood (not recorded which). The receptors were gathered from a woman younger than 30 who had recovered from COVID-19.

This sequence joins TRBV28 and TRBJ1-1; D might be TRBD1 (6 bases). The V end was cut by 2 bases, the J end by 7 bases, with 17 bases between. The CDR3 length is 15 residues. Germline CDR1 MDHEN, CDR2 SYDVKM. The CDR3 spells CASSLGRQGKGEAFF. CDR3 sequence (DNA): TGTGCCAGCAGTTTAGGCAGGCAGGGGAAGGGTGAAGCTTTCTTT.

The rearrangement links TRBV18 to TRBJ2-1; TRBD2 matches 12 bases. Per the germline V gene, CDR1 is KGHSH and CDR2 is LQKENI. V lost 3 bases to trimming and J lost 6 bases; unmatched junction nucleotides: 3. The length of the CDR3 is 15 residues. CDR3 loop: CASSPLAGGTNEQFF. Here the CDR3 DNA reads TGTGCCAGCTCACCGCTAGCGGGGGGGACCAATGAGCAGTTCTTC. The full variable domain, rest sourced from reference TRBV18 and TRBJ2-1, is NAGVMQNPRHLVRRRGQEARLRCSPMKGHSHVYWYRQLPEEGLKFMVYLQKENIIDESGMPKERFSAEFPKEGPSILRIQQVVRGDSAAYFCASSPLAGGTNEQFFGPGTRLTVL.

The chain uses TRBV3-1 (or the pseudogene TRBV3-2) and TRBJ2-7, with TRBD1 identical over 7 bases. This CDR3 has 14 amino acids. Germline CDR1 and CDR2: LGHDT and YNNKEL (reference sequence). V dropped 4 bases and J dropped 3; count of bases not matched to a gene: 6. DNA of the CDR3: TGTGCCAGCAGCCTACGGGGACAGAACTACGAGCAGTACTTC. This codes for CASSLRGQNYEQYF.

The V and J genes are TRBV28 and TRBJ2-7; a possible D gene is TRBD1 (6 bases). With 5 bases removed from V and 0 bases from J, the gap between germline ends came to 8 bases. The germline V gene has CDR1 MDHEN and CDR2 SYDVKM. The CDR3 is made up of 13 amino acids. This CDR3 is CASSQGSSYEQYF. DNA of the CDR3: TGTGCCAGCAGTCAGGGGAGCTCCTACGAGCAGTACTTC. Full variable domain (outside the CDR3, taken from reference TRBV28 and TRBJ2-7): DVKVTQSSRYLVKRTGEKVFLECVQDMDHENMFWYRQDPGLGLRLIYFSYDVKMKEKGDIPEGYSVSREKKERFSLILESASTNQTSMYLCASSQGSSYEQYFGPGTRLTVT.

The chain's CDR3 is CASSYGDNYGYTF. The CDR3 region has the DNA TGTGCCAGCAGCTACGGGGATAACTATGGCTACACCTTC. The chain has TRBV7-9 and TRBJ1-2; D is unresolved. CDR1 and CDR2 (germline): SEHNR, FQNEAQ (reference sequence). The length of the CDR3 is 13 residues. Trimming removed 4 bases at V and 1 base at J, with 7 bases between.

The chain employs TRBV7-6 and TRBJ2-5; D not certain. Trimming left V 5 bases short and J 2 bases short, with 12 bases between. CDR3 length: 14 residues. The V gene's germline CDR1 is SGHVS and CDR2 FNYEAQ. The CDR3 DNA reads TGTGCCAGCAGCCCTCCCAATAGACAAGAGACCCAGTACTTC. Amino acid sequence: CASSPPNRQETQYF.

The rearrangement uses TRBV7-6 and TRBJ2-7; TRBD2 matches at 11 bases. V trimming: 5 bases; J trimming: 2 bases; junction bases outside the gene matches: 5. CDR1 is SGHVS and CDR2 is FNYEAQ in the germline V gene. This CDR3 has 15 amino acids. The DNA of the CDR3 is TGTGCCAGCAGCCATATGACTAGCGGGGCCTACGAGCAGTACTTC. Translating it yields CASSHMTSGAYEQYF. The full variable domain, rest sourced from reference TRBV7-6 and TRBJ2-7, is GAGVSQSPRYKVTKRGQDVALRCDPISGHVSLYWYRQALGQGPEFLTYFNYEAQQDKSGLPNDRFSAERPEGSISTLTIQRTEQRDSAMYRCASSHMTSGAYEQYFGPGTRLTVT.

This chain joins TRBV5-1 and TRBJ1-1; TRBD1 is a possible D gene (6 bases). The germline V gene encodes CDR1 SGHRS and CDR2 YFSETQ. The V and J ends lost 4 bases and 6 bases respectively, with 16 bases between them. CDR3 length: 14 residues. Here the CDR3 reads CASSAQRDTPEAFF. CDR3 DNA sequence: TGCGCCAGCAGCGCACAGCGGGACACCCCTGAAGCTTTCTTT.

CDR3 nucleotide sequence: TGTGCCAGTAGCCGCGGACAGTTTGCAAATGAAAAACTGTTTTTT. Translating it yields CASSRGQFANEKLFF. This chain joins TRBV19 and TRBJ1-4; tentative D call: TRBD1 (6 bases). V lost 6 bases and J 5 bases, leaving 16 bases between the germline ends. The CDR3 length is 15 residues. CDR1 and CDR2 from the germline V gene are LNHDA and SQIVND (reference sequence).

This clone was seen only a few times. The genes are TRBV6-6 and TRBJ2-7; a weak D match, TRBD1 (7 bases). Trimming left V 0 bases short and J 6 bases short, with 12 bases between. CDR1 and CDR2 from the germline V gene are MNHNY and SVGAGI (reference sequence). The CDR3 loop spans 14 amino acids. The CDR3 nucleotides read TGTGCCAGCAGTTACTCGGGGACAGCGGGCGAGCAGTACTTC. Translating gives CASSYSGTAGEQYF.

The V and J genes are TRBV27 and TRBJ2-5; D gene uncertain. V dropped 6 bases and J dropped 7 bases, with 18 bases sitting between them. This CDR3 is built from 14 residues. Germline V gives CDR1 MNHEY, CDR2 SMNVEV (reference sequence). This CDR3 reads CASRPTYLSVTQYF. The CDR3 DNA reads TGTGCCAGCAGGCCCACGTACCTAAGTGTGACCCAGTACTTC.

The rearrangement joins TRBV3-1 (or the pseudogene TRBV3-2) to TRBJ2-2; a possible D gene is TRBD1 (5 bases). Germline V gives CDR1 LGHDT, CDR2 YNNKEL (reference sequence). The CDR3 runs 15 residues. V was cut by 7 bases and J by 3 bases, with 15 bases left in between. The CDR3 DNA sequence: TGTGCCAGCACGGTAAGGGGTGGGGACACCGGGGAGCTGTTTTTT. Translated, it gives CASTVRGGDTGELFF.

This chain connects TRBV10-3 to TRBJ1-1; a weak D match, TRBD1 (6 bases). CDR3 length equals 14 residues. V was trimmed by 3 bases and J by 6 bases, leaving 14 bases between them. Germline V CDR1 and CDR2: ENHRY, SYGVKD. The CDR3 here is CAISDAQGIAEAFF. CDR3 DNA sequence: TGTGCCATCAGTGACGCACAGGGAATCGCTGAAGCTTTCTTT.

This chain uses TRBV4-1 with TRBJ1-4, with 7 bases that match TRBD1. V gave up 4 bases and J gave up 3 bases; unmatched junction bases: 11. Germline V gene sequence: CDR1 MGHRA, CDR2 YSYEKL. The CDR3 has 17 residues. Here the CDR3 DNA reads TGCGCCAGCAGCCCACGACAGGGACTTAATGCTAATGAAAAACTGTTTTTT. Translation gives CASSPRQGLNANEKLFF.

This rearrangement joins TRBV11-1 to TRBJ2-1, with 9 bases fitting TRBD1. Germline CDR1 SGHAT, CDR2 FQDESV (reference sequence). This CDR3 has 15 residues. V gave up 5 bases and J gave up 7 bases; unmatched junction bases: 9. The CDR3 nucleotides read TGTGCCAGCAGCCTACAGGGGGCGGCTGGGAATGAGCAGTTCTTC. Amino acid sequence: CASSLQGAAGNEQFF.

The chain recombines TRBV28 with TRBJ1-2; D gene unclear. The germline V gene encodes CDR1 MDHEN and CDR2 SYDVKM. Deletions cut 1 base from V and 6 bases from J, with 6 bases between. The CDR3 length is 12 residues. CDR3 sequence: CASSLSGDGYTF. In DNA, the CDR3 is TGTGCCAGCAGTTTATCCGGGGATGGCTACACCTTC.

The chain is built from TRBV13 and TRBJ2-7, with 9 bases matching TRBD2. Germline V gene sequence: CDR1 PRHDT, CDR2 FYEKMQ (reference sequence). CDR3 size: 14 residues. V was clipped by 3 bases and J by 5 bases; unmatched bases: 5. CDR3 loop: CASSFRRTSDEQYF. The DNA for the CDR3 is TGTGCCAGCAGCTTTCGAAGGACTAGCGACGAGCAGTACTTC.

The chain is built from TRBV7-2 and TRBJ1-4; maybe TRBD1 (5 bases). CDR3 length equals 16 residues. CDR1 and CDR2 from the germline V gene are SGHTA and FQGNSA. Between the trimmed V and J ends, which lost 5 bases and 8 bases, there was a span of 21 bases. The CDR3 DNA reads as TGTGCCAGCAGCGGGGCGCATGCGGGGGGTATGGAAAAACTGTTTTTT. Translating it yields CASSGAHAGGMEKLFF. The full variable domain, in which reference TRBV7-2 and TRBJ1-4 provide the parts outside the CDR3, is GAGVSQSPSNKVTEKGKDVELRCDPISGHTALYWYRQSLGQGLEFLIYFQGNSAPDKSGLPSDRFSAERTGGSVSTLTIQRTQQEDSAVYLCASSGAHAGGMEKLFFGSGTQLSVL.

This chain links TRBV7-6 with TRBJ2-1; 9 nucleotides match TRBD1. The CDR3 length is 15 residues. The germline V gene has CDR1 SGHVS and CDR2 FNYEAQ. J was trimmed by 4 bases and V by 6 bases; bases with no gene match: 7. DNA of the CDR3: TGTGCCAGCAGTTCCGGGACAGGGTCTTACAATGAGCAGTTCTTC. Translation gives CASSSGTGSYNEQFF. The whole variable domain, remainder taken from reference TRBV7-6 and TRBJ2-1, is GAGVSQSPRYKVTKRGQDVALRCDPISGHVSLYWYRQALGQGPEFLTYFNYEAQQDKSGLPNDRFSAERPEGSISTLTIQRTEQRDSAMYRCASSSGTGSYNEQFFGPGTRLTVL.

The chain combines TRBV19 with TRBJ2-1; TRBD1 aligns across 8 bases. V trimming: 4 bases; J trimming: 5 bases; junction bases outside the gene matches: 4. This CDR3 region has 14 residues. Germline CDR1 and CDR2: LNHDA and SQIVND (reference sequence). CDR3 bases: TGTGCCAGTAGTACAGGACAGGGAAACAATGAGCAGTTCTTC. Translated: CASSTGQGNNEQFF.

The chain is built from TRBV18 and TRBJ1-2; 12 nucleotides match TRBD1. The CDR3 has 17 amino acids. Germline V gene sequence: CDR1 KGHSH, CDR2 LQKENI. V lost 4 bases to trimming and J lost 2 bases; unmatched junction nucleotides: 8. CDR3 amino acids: CASSLNRDRGQNYGYTF. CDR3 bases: TGTGCCAGCTCACTAAACCGGGACAGGGGGCAGAACTATGGCTACACCTTC.

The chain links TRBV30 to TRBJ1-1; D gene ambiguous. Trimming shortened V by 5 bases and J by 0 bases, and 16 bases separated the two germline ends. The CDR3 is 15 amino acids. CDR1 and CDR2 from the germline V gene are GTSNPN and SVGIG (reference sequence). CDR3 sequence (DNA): TGTGCCTGGGGCCCCCCCAGCGGCCTGAACACTGAAGCTTTCTTT. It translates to CAWGPPSGLNTEAFF.

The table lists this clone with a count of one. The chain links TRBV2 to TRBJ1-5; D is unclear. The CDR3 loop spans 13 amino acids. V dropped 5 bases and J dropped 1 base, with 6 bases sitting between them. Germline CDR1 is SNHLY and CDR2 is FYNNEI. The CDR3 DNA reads TGTGCCAGCAGTAGCGAGAGCAATCAGCCCCAGCATTTT. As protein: CASSSESNQPQHF.

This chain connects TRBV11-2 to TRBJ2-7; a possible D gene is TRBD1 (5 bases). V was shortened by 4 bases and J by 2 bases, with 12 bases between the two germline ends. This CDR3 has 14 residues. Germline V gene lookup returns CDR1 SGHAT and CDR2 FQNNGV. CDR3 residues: CASSYSGKPYEQYF. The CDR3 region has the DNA TGTGCCAGCAGCTACTCAGGGAAACCCTACGAGCAGTACTTC.

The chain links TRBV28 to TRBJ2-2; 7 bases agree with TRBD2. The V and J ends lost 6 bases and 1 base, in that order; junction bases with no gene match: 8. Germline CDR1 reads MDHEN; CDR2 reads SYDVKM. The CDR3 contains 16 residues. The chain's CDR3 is CASSPTGGLNTGELFF. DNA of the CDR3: TGTGCCAGCAGCCCCACGGGGGGATTGAACACCGGGGAGCTGTTTTTT.

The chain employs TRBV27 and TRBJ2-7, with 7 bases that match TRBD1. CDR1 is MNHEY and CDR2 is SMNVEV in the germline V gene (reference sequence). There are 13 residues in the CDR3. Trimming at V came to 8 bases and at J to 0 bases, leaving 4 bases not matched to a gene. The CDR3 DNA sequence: TGTGCCAGCGGACGGGACAGCTCCTACGAGCAGTACTTC. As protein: CASGRDSSYEQYF.

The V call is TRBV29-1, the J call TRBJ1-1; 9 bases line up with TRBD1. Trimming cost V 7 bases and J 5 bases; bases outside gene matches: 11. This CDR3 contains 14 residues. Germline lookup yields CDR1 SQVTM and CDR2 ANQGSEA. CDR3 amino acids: CSGEDRGYGTEAFF. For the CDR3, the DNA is TGCAGCGGCGAGGACAGGGGATATGGTACTGAAGCTTTCTTT.

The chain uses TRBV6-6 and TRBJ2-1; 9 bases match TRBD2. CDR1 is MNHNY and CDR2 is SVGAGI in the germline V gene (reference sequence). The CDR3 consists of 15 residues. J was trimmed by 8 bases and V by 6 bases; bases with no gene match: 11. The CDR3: CASRISGGERYEQFF. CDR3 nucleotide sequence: TGTGCCAGCAGGATTAGCGGGGGCGAACGCTATGAGCAGTTCTTC.

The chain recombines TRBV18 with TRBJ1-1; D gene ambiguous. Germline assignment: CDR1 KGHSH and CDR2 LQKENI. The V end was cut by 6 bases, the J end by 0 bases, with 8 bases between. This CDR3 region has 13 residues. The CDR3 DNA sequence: TGTGCCAGCTCGGTTGGCCTGAACACTGAAGCTTTCTTT. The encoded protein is CASSVGLNTEAFF.

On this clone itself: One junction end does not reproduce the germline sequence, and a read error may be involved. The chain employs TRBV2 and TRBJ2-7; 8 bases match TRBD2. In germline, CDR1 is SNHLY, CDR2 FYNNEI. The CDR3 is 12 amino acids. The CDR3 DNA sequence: TGCGGTGGCGGGAGGCAGTCCTACGAGCAGTACTTC. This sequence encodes CGGGRQSYEQYF.